These 15 T cell receptor beta chains were sequenced from one sample in a study of blood T cell repertoires in COVID-19. Profiled with immunoSEQ multiplex PCR; TCRdb holds only in-frame clones, not every one. The sample holds about 140,000 clones, about 79% seen once. Input material: peripheral blood. These receptors came from a woman older than 75 with active or convalescent COVID-19.

CDR3: CASTRDRKASSPLHF. The CDR3 region has the DNA TGTGCCAGCACCCGGGACAGGAAGGCCAGTTCACCCCTCCACTTT. The rearrangement uses TRBV28 and TRBJ1-6; 8 nucleotides line up with TRBD1. CDR1 is MDHEN, CDR2 SYDVKM, per germline. Trimming cost V 7 bases and J 9 bases; bases outside gene matches: 11. CDR3 length equals 15 residues.

The chain uses TRBV19 and TRBJ1-6; 7 bases are a match to TRBD1. Trimming removed 6 bases from V and 0 bases from J; junction bases left unmatched: 11. The CDR3 spans 18 residues. Germline V gene data show CDR1 as LNHDA and CDR2 as SQIVND (reference sequence). Here the CDR3 DNA reads TGTGCCAGTAGGACTACAGGGGAATGGGGCTCCTATAATTCACCCCTCCACTTT. It is translated as CASRTTGEWGSYNSPLHF.

The chain couples TRBV18 to TRBJ1-4, with 7 bases that match TRBD1. CDR1 and CDR2 (germline): KGHSH, LQKENI. The CDR3 loop spans 14 amino acids. Trimming cost V 9 bases and J 7 bases; bases outside gene matches: 11. The CDR3 reads CASIEQGHGEKLFF. The CDR3 region has the DNA TGTGCCAGTATCGAACAGGGGCACGGTGAAAAACTGTTTTTT.

This chain joins TRBV5-1 and TRBJ1-3; perhaps TRBD1 as D (6 bases). Germline assignment: CDR1 SGHRS and CDR2 YFSETQ. Deletions cut 4 bases from V and 0 bases from J, with 14 bases between. The CDR3 totals 16 residues. CDR3 in amino acids: CASSQSRGSSGNTIYF. The CDR3 DNA follows: TGCGCCAGCAGCCAAAGCAGGGGAAGCTCTGGAAACACCATATATTTT. Full variable domain (outside the CDR3, taken from reference TRBV5-1 and TRBJ1-3): KAGVTQTPRYLIKTRGQQVTLSCSPISGHRSVSWYQQTPGQGLQFLFEYFSETQRNKGNFPGRFSGRQFSNSRSEMNVSTLELGDSALYLCASSQSRGSSGNTIYFGEGSWLTVV.

V gene TRBV12-3 or TRBV12-4 combines with J gene TRBJ1-6, with D hard to call. Trimming cost V 3 bases and J 8 bases, with 8 bases left between them. This CDR3 has 13 amino acids. In DNA, the CDR3 is TGTGCCAGCAGTTTTCAGTTGCATTCACCCCTCCACTTT. It is translated as CASSFQLHSPLHF.

The gene calls are TRBV19 and TRBJ2-6; 10 bases are a match to TRBD1. V was pared by 6 bases and J by 2 bases, with 10 bases of the junction left unmatched. This CDR3 region has 18 residues. CDR1 and CDR2 from the germline V gene are LNHDA and SQIVND (reference sequence). The CDR3 loop reads CASRTGGNTATGANVLTF. CDR3 nucleotide sequence: TGTGCCAGTAGGACAGGGGGCAACACCGCGACTGGGGCCAACGTCCTGACTTTC.

This sequence joins TRBV12-3 or TRBV12-4 and TRBJ2-7, with a possible D match to TRBD1 (6 bases). Deletions cut 5 bases from V and 2 bases from J, with 10 bases between. This CDR3 comprises 13 residues. The CDR3 spells CASSLGTPYEQYF. The CDR3, as DNA: TGTGCCAGCAGTCTCGGGACACCCTACGAGCAGTACTTC.

The chain has TRBV6-5 and TRBJ1-1; 9 bases are shared with TRBD1. The CDR3 runs 15 residues. Germline CDR1 MNHEY, CDR2 SVGAGI. V was clipped by 5 bases and J by 6 bases; unmatched bases: 10. This CDR3 is CASSRTGAFGAEAFF. CDR3 DNA sequence: TGTGCCAGCAGTCGGACAGGGGCTTTTGGCGCTGAAGCTTTCTTT.

This clone was seen more than once but under ten times. The J gene is TRBJ1-2, the V gene TRBV20-1, with 7 bases identical to TRBD1. This CDR3 is built from 15 residues. CDR1 is DFQATT, CDR2 SNEGSKA, per germline (reference sequence). Unmatched junction bases numbered 11, after V lost 3 bases and J lost 4 bases. CDR3 in amino acids: CSASGTAISSYGYTF. CDR3 DNA sequence: TGCAGTGCTAGTGGGACAGCCATTTCCTCCTATGGCTACACCTTC.

The chain couples TRBV5-6 to TRBJ1-4, with 7 bases lining up with TRBD1. CDR3 length: 17 amino acids. Germline V gives CDR1 SGHDT, CDR2 YYEEEE. J lost 7 bases, V lost 4 bases, and 16 bases had no gene match. The CDR3 sequence is CASSRDRVRGPGEKLFF. As DNA, the CDR3 is TGTGCCAGCAGCCGCGACAGGGTAAGGGGCCCCGGTGAAAAACTGTTTTTT.

This rearrangement joins TRBV18 to TRBJ2-1; TRBD2 matches at 7 bases. Germline V gene data show CDR1 as KGHSH and CDR2 as LQKENI. The trim removed 6 bases at V and 10 bases at J, leaving 6 bases unmatched. CDR3 length: 12 residues. The CDR3 is CASSLEAGEQFF. The CDR3 region has the DNA TGTGCCAGCTCCCTGGAAGCGGGGGAGCAGTTCTTC.

This clone is a singleton in its sample. J is TRBJ1-5 and V is TRBV5-8, with D uncertain. V was trimmed by 4 bases and J by 3 bases, leaving 5 bases between them. Germline V gives CDR1 SGHTS, CDR2 YDEGEE. The CDR3 spans 12 residues. In DNA, the CDR3 is TGTGCCAGCAGCCGGTCCAATCAGCCCCAGCATTTT. Its translation: CASSRSNQPQHF.

The chain is built from TRBV25-1 and TRBJ2-1; D perhaps matches TRBD1 (7 bases). V lost 3 bases, J lost 0 bases, and 15 bases lay in between. Germline V gives CDR1 MGHDK, CDR2 SYGVNS. This CDR3 has 17 residues. The CDR3 here is CASSDRAGGNSYNEQFF. In DNA, the CDR3 is TGTGCCAGCAGTGATCGGGCAGGGGGGAACTCCTACAATGAGCAGTTCTTC.

The chain carries TRBV30 and TRBJ1-2; D is possibly TRBD1 (5 bases). V gave up 0 bases and J gave up 4 bases, with 6 bases separating them. Germline V gives CDR1 GTSNPN, CDR2 SVGIG (reference sequence). The CDR3 has 12 amino acids. CDR3 sequence: CAWSVQGYGYTF. The DNA of the CDR3 is TGTGCCTGGAGTGTTCAGGGCTATGGCTACACCTTC.

This sequence joins TRBV12-3 or TRBV12-4 and TRBJ1-1; TRBD1 aligns across 7 bases. The ends lost 1 base at V and 10 bases at J; junction bases unmatched: 6. The CDR3 runs 13 residues. This CDR3 is CASSLGQGGGAFF. The CDR3, as DNA: TGTGCCAGCAGTTTAGGACAGGGAGGAGGAGCTTTCTTT.